The T cell receptor (beta chain) under discussion was sequenced for a study of response to subunit inactivated influenza vaccine. Study-level findings and limits: There was a suggestion from the authors that each seasonal influenza vaccination recruits few new T cells.

TCRdb ran MiXCR on the RT-PCR reads and lists one entry per CDR3 protein. The sample consists of over 800,000 distinct CDR3 sequences, over 20% of them appearing once. CDR1 and CDR2 from the germline V gene are DFQATT and SNEGSKA (reference sequence). The CDR3 is made up of 13 amino acids. This clonotype was seen a handful of times. Its specificity is unknown. Compared with germline, one end of the junction differs, possibly owing to a read error. The specimen comprised PBMCs from blood, sampled roughly 5 days after vaccination. This TCR was recovered from a man aged 50 or older who received an inactivated influenza vaccine. This chain connects TRBV20-1 to TRBJ2-1, with D unclear. CDR3 sequence: CSAAGRSNNEQFF. The CDR3 nucleotides read TGCAGTGCTGCCGGGCGCTCCAACAATGAGCAGTTCTTC.